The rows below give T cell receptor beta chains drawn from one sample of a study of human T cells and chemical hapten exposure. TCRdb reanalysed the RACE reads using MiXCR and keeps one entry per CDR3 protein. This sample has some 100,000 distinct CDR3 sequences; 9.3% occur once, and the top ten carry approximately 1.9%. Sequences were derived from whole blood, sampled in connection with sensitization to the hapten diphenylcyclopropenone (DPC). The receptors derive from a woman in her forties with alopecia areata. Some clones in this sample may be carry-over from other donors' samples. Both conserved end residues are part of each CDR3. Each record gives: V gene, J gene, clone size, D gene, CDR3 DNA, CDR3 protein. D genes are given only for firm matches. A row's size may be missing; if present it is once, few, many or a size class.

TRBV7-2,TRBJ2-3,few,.,TGTGCCAGCAGCCAGCAGGCAGATACGCAGTATTTT,CASSQQADTQYF
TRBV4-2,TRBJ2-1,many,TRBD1,TGTGCCAGCAGCCTAGTCGGGACAGGGGGCAATGAGCAGTTCTTC,CASSLVGTGGNEQFF
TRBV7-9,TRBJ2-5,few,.,TGTGCCAGCAGCCGCCACGGACAGATCCAAGAGACCCAGTACTTC,CASSRHGQIQETQYF
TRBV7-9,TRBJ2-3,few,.,TGTGCCAGCAGCTCCCCCGGCCGCACAGATACGCAGTATTTT,CASSSPGRTDTQYF
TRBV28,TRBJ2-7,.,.,TGTGCCAGCGGGGAAGACAGCAGCTCCTACGAGCAGTACTTC,CASGEDSSSYEQYF
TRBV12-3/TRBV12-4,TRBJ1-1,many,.,TGTGCCAGCAGTTTAGGGGGGAACACTGAAGCTTTCTTT,CASSLGGNTEAFF
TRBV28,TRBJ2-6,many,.,TGTGCCAGCAGTCCCAGCCTAACCCAAGGGGCCAACGTCCTGACTTTC,CASSPSLTQGANVLTF
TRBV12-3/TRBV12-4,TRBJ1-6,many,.,TGTGCCAGCAGTTTAGGTGGGACCTATAATTCACCCCTCCACTTT,CASSLGGTYNSPLHF
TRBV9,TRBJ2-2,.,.,TGTGCCAGGTTAAGGGTACCCCCGAACACCGGGGAGCTGTTTTTT,CARLRVPPNTGELFF
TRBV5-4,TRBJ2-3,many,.,TGTGCCAGCAGCTCGACTTCCTTCGGGAGTGCAGATACGCAGTATTTT,CASSSTSFGSADTQYF
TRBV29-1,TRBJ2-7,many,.,TGCAGCGTGCGGACAGTCTACGAGCAGTACTTC,CSVRTVYEQYF
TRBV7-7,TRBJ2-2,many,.,TGTGCTAGCAGCTTCGGGACACACAACACCGGGGAGCTGTTTTTT,CASSFGTHNTGELFF
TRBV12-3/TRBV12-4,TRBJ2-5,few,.,TGTGCCAGCAGTTTGGGCCTAGTCCGCGAGACCCAGTACTTC,CASSLGLVRETQYF
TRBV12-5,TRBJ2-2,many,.,TGTGCTAGTGGTTTGGCTCGAGGGTCCAGGCTCACCGGGGAGCTGTTTTTT,CASGLARGSRLTGELFF
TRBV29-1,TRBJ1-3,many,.,TGCAGCGTTGAAGATAGTGGGGGAACTGAGGGAAACACCATATATTTT,CSVEDSGGTEGNTIYF
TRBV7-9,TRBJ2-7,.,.,TGTGCCAGCAGCTTAGTGGATTCCTACGAGCAGTACTTC,CASSLVDSYEQYF
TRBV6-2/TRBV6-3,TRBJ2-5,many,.,TGTGCCAGCAGTCCCACCCAAGAGACCCAGTACTTC,CASSPTQETQYF
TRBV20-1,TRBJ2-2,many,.,TGCAGTGCTCGCACCTCAAGGGAGCTGTTTTTT,CSARTSRELFF
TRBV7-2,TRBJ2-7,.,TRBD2,TGTGCCAGCAGCTGGACTAGCGGGGGGTCCTACGAGCAGTACTTC,CASSWTSGGSYEQYF
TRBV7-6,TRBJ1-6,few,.,TGTGCCAGCAGCTTAGCGGGAGGGCGTATGGATTCACCCCTCCACTTT,CASSLAGGRMDSPLHF
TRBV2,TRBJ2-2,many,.,TGTGCCAGCAGCGAGACCCCTCCTGACACCGGGGAGCTGTTTTTT,CASSETPPDTGELFF
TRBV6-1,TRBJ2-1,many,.,TGTGCCAGCAGTCGAGTCGATGAGCAGTTCTTC,CASSRVDEQFF
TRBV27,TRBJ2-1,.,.,TGTGCCAGCAGTTACCGTTTGGCGTCGGGTAGCGATGAGCAGTTCTTC,CASSYRLASGSDEQFF
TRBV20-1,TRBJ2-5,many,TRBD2,TGCAGTGCTTATCCTAGCGGGAGGCAAGAGACCCAGTACTTC,CSAYPSGRQETQYF
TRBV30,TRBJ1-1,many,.,TGTGCCTGGGGATCGGGGGTGAACACTGAAGCTTTCTTT,CAWGSGVNTEAFF
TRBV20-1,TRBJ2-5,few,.,TGCAGTGCGACCGGAGGGCCGTACCAAGAGACCCAGTACTTC,CSATGGPYQETQYF
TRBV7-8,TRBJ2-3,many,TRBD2,TGTGCCAGCAGCTTACTCCGACTAGCGGGAAAGTCAGATACGCAGTATTTT,CASSLLRLAGKSDTQYF
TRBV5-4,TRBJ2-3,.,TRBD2,TGTGCCAGCAGCACTCGACTAGCGGGCCCTAGCACAGATACGCAGTATTTT,CASSTRLAGPSTDTQYF
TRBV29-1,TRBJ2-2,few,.,TGCAGCGTTGCCGACCCCGGGGAGCTGTTTTTT,CSVADPGELFF
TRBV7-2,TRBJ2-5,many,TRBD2,TGTGCCAGCAGCTTAGGCGGGAGGGCCCAAGAGACCCAGTACTTC,CASSLGGRAQETQYF
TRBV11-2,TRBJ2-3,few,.,TGTGCCAGCAGCCTCGACAGGCCTAGCACAGATACGCAGTATTTT,CASSLDRPSTDTQYF
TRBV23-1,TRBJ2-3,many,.,TGCGCCAGCAGTCAACAGGGACCTAGCACAGATACGCAGTATTTT,CASSQQGPSTDTQYF
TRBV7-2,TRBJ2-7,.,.,TGTGCCAGCAGCTTAGACGGTAACACCCTGGGAGAGCAGTACTTC,CASSLDGNTLGEQYF
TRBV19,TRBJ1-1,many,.,TGTGCCAGTAGTATGGGCAGGAACACTGAAGCTTTCTTT,CASSMGRNTEAFF
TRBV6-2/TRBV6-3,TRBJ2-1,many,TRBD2,TGTGCCAGCAGTTACGGGGGGGGAATCTCCTACAATGAGCAGTTCTTC,CASSYGGGISYNEQFF
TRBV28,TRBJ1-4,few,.,TGTGCCAGCAGGGGTACAGAGCAACAACTGTTTTTT,CASRGTEQQLFF
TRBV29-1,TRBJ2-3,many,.,TGCAGCGTCGAAAAGGGAGGAGGGAGCACAGATACGCAGTATTTT,CSVEKGGGSTDTQYF
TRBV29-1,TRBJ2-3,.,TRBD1,TGCAGCGGGGAACAGGGGACAGATACGCAGTATTTT,CSGEQGTDTQYF
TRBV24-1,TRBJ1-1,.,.,TGTGCCACCAGTGGTCCATCGGACAGTTCTTTGAACACTGAAGCTTTCTTT,CATSGPSDSSLNTEAFF
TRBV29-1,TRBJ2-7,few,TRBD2,TGCAGCGTGAAACGACTAGCGGGAGCGGCCGAGCAGTACTTC,CSVKRLAGAAEQYF
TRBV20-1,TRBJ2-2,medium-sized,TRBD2,TGCAGTGCTAGAGATGGGACTAGCGGAGACACCGGGGAGCTGTTTTTT,CSARDGTSGDTGELFF
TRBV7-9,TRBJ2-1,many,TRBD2,TGTGCCAGCAGCCCGCGGACTAGCGGGGCCCTCGGCGATGAGCAGTTCTTC,CASSPRTSGALGDEQFF
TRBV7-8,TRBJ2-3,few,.,TGTGCCAGCAGCTTAGTGGGGTCCAGCACAGATACGCAGTATTTT,CASSLVGSSTDTQYF
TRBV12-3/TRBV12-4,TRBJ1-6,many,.,TGTGCCAGCAGTTTTCGACTGGGGTCACCCCTCCACTTT,CASSFRLGSPLHF
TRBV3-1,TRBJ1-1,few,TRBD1,TGTGCCAGCAGCCAAGATACAGGGGCGTACACTGAAGCTTTCTTT,CASSQDTGAYTEAFF
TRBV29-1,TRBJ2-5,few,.,TGCAGCGTTGGAGGGGTAATTATGGAGACCCAGTACTTC,CSVGGVIMETQYF
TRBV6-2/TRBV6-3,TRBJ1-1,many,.,TGTGCCAGCAGTTACTCGAAGGGGGGTGAAGCTTTCTTT,CASSYSKGGEAFF
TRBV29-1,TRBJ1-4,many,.,TGCAGCGTTGATCGGGGGCGAGGGGAAAAACTGTTTTTT,CSVDRGRGEKLFF
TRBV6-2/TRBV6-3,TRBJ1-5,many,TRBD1,TGTGCCAGCAGCACAGGGGGAGGAGGCAATCAGCCCCAGCATTTT,CASSTGGGGNQPQHF
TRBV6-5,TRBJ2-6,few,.,TGTGCCAGCAGTTACTTCTCTGGGGCCAACGTCCTGACTTTC,CASSYFSGANVLTF
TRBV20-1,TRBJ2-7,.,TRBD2,TGCAGTGCTAGAGATATTAGCGGGAGCTCCTACGAGCAGTACTTC,CSARDISGSSYEQYF
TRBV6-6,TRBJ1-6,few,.,TGTGCCAGCAGCCCGACTCTTTCGGACAGCGAGTATAATTCACCCCTCCACTTT,CASSPTLSDSEYNSPLHF
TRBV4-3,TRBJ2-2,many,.,TGCGCCAGCAGCCGAGGGACGGTGAACACCGGGGAGCTGTTTTTT,CASSRGTVNTGELFF